One and the same sample provided the 20 T cell receptor beta chains below, sequenced in a study of blood T cell repertoires in COVID-19. Assay: immunoSEQ multiplex PCR; the TCRdb copy retains only in-frame clones and omits some. The data show 250,000 to 400,000 clones, 85% to 90% seen once. Sequenced input: peripheral blood. The receptors derive from a woman aged 25 to 39 with COVID-19, enrolled during active disease.

The chain uses TRBV29-1 and TRBJ2-1, with 15 bases lining up with TRBD2. With 4 bases clipped from V and 0 bases from J, the junction kept 4 bases outside the gene matches. This CDR3 has 17 residues. Germline V gene sequence: CDR1 SQVTM, CDR2 ANQGSEA. The CDR3: CSVAGTSGRTSYNEQFF. The DNA of the CDR3 is TGCAGCGTTGCCGGGACTAGCGGGAGGACCTCCTACAATGAGCAGTTCTTC.

The chain couples TRBV3-1 (or the pseudogene TRBV3-2) to TRBJ2-7, with 9 bases lining up with TRBD1. Unmatched junction bases numbered 6, after V lost 3 bases and J lost 6 bases. From germline, CDR1 is LGHDT and CDR2 YNNKEL (reference sequence). CDR3 length equals 14 residues. In nucleotides, the CDR3 is TGTGCCAGCAGCCATGGACAGGGGCTCGCCGAGCAGTACTTC. Translated, it gives CASSHGQGLAEQYF.

The chain uses TRBV29-1 and TRBJ2-5, with no clear D. V lost 0 bases to trimming and J lost 2 bases, with 10 bases between them. The germline V gene has CDR1 SQVTM and CDR2 ANQGSEA. The CDR3 has 14 residues. The CDR3 bases are TGCAGCGTTGAAGATAGGCAGGCGCAAGAGACCCAGTACTTC. This gives the protein CSVEDRQAQETQYF. The whole variable domain, remainder taken from reference TRBV29-1 and TRBJ2-5, is SAVISQKPSRDICQRGTSLTIQCQVDSQVTMMFWYRQQPGQSLTLIATANQGSEATYESGFVIDKFPISRPNLTFSTLTVSNMSPEDSSIYLCSVEDRQAQETQYFGPGTRLLVL.

The chain couples TRBV5-4 to TRBJ1-1; 7 bases are a match to TRBD1. This CDR3 has 13 amino acids. The germline gives CDR1 SGHNT, CDR2 YYREEE (reference sequence). Unmatched junction bases numbered 10, after V lost 7 bases and J lost 7 bases. The CDR3 here is CASAATGLDEAFF. CDR3 DNA sequence: TGTGCCAGCGCCGCGACAGGGTTGGATGAAGCTTTCTTT.

The chain couples TRBV5-1 to TRBJ1-1; no definite D call. The V gene's germline CDR1 is SGHRS and CDR2 YFSETQ. V was pared by 1 base and J by 1 base, with 8 bases between. The CDR3 runs to 14 residues. CDR3 sequence (DNA): TGCGCCAGCAGCTTGTGGGCAGGGAACACTGAAGCTTTCTTT. Encoded protein: CASSLWAGNTEAFF.

The chain uses TRBV15 and TRBJ2-1; TRBD2 is a possible D gene (7 bases). The V end was cut by 0 bases, the J end by 0 bases, with 18 bases between. CDR1 and CDR2 from the germline V gene are LNHNV and YYDKDF (reference sequence). This CDR3 is 19 amino acids long. CDR3: CATSRDLAGATSSYNEQFF. The CDR3 coding sequence is TGTGCCACCAGCAGAGATCTGGCGGGGGCAACAAGCTCCTACAATGAGCAGTTCTTC.

The J gene is TRBJ1-6, the V gene TRBV28, with D uncertain. Germline loops: CDR1 MDHEN, CDR2 SYDVKM. V lost 4 bases and J 3 bases, leaving 19 bases between the germline ends. This CDR3 comprises 18 residues. The CDR3 region is CASSSLGDSSDYNSPLHF. The CDR3 bases are TGTGCCAGCAGTTCGCTGGGAGATTCCAGCGACTATAATTCACCCCTCCACTTT.

The V and J genes are TRBV7-6 and TRBJ1-3; 7 bases agree with TRBD1. The V segment lost 5 bases and the J segment 9 bases; nucleotides outside the gene matches: 10. The CDR3 sequence is 14 residues long. Germline V gene data show CDR1 as SGHVS and CDR2 as FNYEAQ. CDR3 in amino acids: CASSLTRDSPTIYF. In nucleotides, the CDR3 is TGTGCCAGCAGCCTCACTAGGGACAGCCCCACCATATATTTT.

The V gene is TRBV18, the J gene TRBJ1-4; possibly TRBD1 for D (6 bases). The germline V and J ends were trimmed by 3 bases and 8 bases, with 19 bases remaining between them. This CDR3 contains 16 residues. The germline V gene encodes CDR1 KGHSH and CDR2 LQKENI. The CDR3 is CASSPGPPGRGEKLFF. The CDR3 coding sequence is TGTGCCAGCTCACCCGGACCGCCGGGCAGGGGCGAAAAACTGTTTTTT.

The chain recombines TRBV19 with TRBJ1-5; a weak D match, TRBD1 (6 bases). This CDR3 has 14 amino acids. CDR1 is LNHDA, CDR2 SQIVND, per germline (reference sequence). V lost 6 bases to trimming and J lost 4 bases, with 13 bases between them. CDR3 sequence (DNA): TGTGCCAGTAGGCCGCGAACAGGGAATCAGCCCCAGCATTTT. Protein product: CASRPRTGNQPQHF.

The chain has TRBV9 and TRBJ1-1; D gene uncertain. The CDR3 is 15 amino acids. CDR1 is SGDLS and CDR2 is YYNGEE in the germline V gene. The germline V and J ends were trimmed by 4 bases and 0 bases, with 13 bases remaining between them. The CDR3 loop reads CASSPRIQMNTEAFF. As DNA, the CDR3 is TGTGCCAGCAGCCCCAGAATCCAAATGAACACTGAAGCTTTCTTT.

V and J are TRBV5-6 and TRBJ2-7, with 7 nucleotides matching TRBD1. The CDR3 length is 13 residues. The ends lost 0 bases at V and 6 bases at J; junction bases unmatched: 3. Germline CDR1 is SGHDT and CDR2 is YYEEEE. CDR3 nucleotide sequence: TGTGCCAGCAGCTTGGGCCCAGGGGGCGAGCAGTACTTC. Protein: CASSLGPGGEQYF.

The rearrangement uses TRBV27 and TRBJ2-2, with D unresolved. The CDR3 is made up of 13 amino acids. Germline V gene lookup returns CDR1 MNHEY and CDR2 SMNVEV (reference sequence). Between the trimmed V and J ends, which lost 3 bases and 5 bases, there was a span of 7 bases. For the CDR3, the DNA is TGTGCCAGCAGTTTCGGGTATACCGGGGAGCTGTTTTTT. Its protein is CASSFGYTGELFF.

J is TRBJ2-1 and V is TRBV19, with a tentative D call TRBD2 (7 bases). The V gene's germline CDR1 is LNHDA and CDR2 SQIVND (reference sequence). The length of the CDR3 is 15 residues. Trimming took 10 bases from V and 5 from J, leaving 21 bases between them. The CDR3 is CATLRQGGGNNEQFF. DNA of the CDR3: TGTGCCACCCTTAGGCAGGGAGGGGGTAACAATGAGCAGTTCTTC.

The V call is TRBV9, the J call TRBJ1-5; a weak D match, TRBD1 (6 bases). The V end was cut by 3 bases, the J end by 4 bases, with 8 bases between. This CDR3 spans 13 amino acids. Germline-derived CDR1 and CDR2 are SGDLS and YYNGEE. The CDR3 nucleotides are TGTGCCAGCAGCGGGACAGAAAATCAGCCCCAGCATTTT. Protein product: CASSGTENQPQHF. Full variable domain (missing parts from reference TRBV9 and TRBJ1-5): DSGVTQTPKHLITATGQRVTLRCSPRSGDLSVYWYQQSLDQGLQFLIQYYNGEERAKGNILERFSAQQFPDLHSELNLSSLELGDSALYFCASSGTENQPQHFGDGTRLSIL.

The chain couples TRBV27 to TRBJ1-4; D call uncertain. Germline-derived CDR1 and CDR2 are MNHEY and SMNVEV (reference sequence). The CDR3 spans 13 residues. Trimming cost V 6 bases and J 2 bases, with 7 bases left between them. This chain's CDR3 is CASSHLTNEKLFF. The CDR3 region has the DNA TGTGCCAGCAGCCATTTGACTAATGAAAAACTGTTTTTT.

This chain connects TRBV5-8 to TRBJ1-4; the D gene is possibly TRBD1 (6 bases). CDR3 length: 14 amino acids. Germline values: CDR1 SGHTS, CDR2 YDEGEE. V dropped 4 bases and J dropped 8 bases, with 15 bases sitting between them. CDR3 amino acids: CASSKQGRWEKLFF. The CDR3 nucleotides are TGTGCCAGCAGCAAACAGGGTAGATGGGAAAAACTGTTTTTT.

V and J are TRBV19 and TRBJ1-4; TRBD1 is a possible D gene (5 bases). The CDR3 is 13 residues long. Germline V CDR1 and CDR2: LNHDA, SQIVND (reference sequence). V lost 5 bases to trimming and J lost 12 bases, with 16 bases between them. The DNA for the CDR3 is TGTGCCAGTAGTCCGGGACCTTGGGAGGAACTGTTTTTT. This encodes CASSPGPWEELFF.

The chain joins TRBV7-6 to TRBJ1-2, with TRBD1 as a possible D gene (6 bases). The V and J ends lost 4 bases and 9 bases respectively, with 15 bases between them. Per the germline V gene, CDR1 is SGHVS and CDR2 is FNYEAQ. This CDR3 is built from 13 residues. CDR3 region: CASSSYRDNRYTF. The CDR3 region has the DNA TGTGCCAGCAGCTCGTACCGGGACAATCGCTACACCTTC. Full variable domain (remainder filled in from reference TRBV7-6 and TRBJ1-2): GAGVSQSPRYKVTKRGQDVALRCDPISGHVSLYWYRQALGQGPEFLTYFNYEAQQDKSGLPNDRFSAERPEGSISTLTIQRTEQRDSAMYRCASSSYRDNRYTFGSGTRLTVV.

CDR3 region: CASSKWTSGYTGELFF. The CDR3 nucleotides are TGTGCCAGCAGCAAATGGACTAGCGGATACACCGGGGAGCTGTTTTTT. The genes are TRBV21-1 and TRBJ2-2; the D call in the table, TRBD2, was not verified against the DNA. TRBV21-1 is a known pseudogene. The CDR3 has 16 residues.